The source of this TCR beta chain is a study of blood T cell repertoires in COVID-19. Study overall: T cells, B-cell-depleted T cells, or PBMCs supplied cDNA or gDNA.

The CDR3 has 14 amino acids. In germline, CDR1 is SGHAT, CDR2 FQNNGV. V shed 5 bases, J shed 8 bases, and the junction held 11 bases outside the gene matches. Sequenced by immunoSEQ multiplex PCR; TCRdb stores in-frame clones only, minus some. The sample has fewer than 350,000 clones; less than 85% are singletons. The chain couples TRBV11-2 to TRBJ1-2, with 7 bases matching TRBD1. The sequence was obtained from a woman aged 45 to 65 who had recovered from COVID-19. The sequenced sample was PBMCs or T cells enriched from blood (not recorded which). The CDR3 region is CASSNDRVGEGYTF. DNA for the CDR3: TGTGCCAGCAGCAACGACAGGGTCGGGGAAGGCTACACCTTC.